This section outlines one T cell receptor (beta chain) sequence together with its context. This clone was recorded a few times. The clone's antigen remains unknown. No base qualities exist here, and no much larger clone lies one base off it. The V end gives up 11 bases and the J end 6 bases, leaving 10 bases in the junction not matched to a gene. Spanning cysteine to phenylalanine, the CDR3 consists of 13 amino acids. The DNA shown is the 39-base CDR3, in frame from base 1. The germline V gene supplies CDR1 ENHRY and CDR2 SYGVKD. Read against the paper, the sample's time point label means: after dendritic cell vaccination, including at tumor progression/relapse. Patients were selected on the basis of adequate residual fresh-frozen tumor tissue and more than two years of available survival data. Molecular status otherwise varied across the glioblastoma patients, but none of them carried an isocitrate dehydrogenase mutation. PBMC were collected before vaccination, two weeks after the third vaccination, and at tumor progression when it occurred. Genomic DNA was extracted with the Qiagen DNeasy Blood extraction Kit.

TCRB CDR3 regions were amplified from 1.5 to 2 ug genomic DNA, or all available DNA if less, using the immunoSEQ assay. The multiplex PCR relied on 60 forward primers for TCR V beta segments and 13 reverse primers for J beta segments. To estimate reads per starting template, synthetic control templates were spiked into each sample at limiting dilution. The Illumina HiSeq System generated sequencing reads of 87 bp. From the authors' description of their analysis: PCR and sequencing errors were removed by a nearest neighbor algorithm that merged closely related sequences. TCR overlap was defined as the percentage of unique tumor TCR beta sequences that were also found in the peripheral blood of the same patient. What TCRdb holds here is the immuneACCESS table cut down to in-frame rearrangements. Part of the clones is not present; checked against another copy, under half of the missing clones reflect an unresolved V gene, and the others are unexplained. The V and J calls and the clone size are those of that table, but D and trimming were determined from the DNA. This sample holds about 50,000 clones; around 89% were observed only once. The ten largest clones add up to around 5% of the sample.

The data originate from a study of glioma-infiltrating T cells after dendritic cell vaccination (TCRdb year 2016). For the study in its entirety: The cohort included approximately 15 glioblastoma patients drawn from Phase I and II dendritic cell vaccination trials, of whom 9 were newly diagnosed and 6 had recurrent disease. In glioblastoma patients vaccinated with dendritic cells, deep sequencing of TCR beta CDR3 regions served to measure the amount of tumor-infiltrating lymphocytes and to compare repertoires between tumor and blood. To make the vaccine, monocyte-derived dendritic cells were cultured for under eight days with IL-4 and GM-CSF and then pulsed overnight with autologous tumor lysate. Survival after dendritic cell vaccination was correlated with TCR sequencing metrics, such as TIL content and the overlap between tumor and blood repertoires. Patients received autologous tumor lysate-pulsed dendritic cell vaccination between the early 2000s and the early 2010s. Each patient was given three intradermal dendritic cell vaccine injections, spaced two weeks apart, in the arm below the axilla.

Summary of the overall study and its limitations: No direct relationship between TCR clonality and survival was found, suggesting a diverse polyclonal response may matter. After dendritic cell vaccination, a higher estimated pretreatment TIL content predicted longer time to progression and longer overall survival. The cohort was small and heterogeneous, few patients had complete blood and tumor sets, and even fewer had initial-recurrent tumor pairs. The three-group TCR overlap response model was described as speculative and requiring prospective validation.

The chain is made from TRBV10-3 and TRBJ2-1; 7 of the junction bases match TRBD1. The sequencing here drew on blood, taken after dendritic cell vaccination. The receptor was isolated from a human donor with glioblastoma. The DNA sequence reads TGTGCCGTAGTCGCGGCAGGGGGCAATGAGCAGTTCTTC. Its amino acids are CAVVAAGGNEQFF.